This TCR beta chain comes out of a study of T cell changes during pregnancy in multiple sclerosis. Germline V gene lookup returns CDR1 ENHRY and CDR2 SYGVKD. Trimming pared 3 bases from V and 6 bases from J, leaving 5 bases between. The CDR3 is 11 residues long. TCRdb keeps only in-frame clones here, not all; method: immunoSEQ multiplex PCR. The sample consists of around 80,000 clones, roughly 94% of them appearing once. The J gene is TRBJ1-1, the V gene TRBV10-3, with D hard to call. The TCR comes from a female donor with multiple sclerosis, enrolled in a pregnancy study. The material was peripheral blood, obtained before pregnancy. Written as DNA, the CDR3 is TGTGCCATCAGTGAATCTGCTGAAGCTTTCTTT. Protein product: CAISESAEAFF.